This T cell receptor beta chain was recovered during a study of glioma-infiltrating T cells after dendritic cell vaccination. Study in general: Dendritic cell vaccination trial patients had either newly diagnosed or recurrent glioblastoma. Findings and caveats of the study: Survival was not directly related to TCR clonality in these patients.

About this clone: The antigen is unknown.

Libraries were prepared by immunoSEQ multiplex PCR; TCRdb keeps only in-frame clonotypes and omits some of them. Among approximately 100,000 clones, roughly four fifths were seen once, and the ten largest hold roughly 12%. PBMC sampling occurred before vaccination, two weeks after the third dose, and at progression. The source material was blood, sampled before dendritic cell vaccination. The sequence derives from a human donor with glioblastoma.

This CDR3 is CASTNTGGGETEAFF. CDR3 in DNA: TGTGCCAGCACAAACACAGGGGGAGGGGAAACTGAAGCTTTCTTT. The gene calls are TRBV6-1 and TRBJ1-1, with 8 bases identical to TRBD1. The junction had 12 bases not matched to a gene; V was cut back by 7 bases and J by 5 bases. CDR3 length equals 15 residues. Germline V gene lookup returns CDR1 MNHNS and CDR2 SASEGT.